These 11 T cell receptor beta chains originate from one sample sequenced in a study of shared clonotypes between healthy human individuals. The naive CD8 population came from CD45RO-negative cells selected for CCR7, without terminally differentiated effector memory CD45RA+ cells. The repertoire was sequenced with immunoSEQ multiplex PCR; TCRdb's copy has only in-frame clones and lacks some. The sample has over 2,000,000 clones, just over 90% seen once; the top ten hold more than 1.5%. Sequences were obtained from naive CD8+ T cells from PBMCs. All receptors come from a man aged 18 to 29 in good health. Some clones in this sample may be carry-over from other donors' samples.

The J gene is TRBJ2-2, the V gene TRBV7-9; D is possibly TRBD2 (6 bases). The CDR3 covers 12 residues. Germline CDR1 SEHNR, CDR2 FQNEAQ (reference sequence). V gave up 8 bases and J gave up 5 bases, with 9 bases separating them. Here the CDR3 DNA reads TGTGCCAGCCTGCGGGATACCGGGGAGCTGTTTTTT. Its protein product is CASLRDTGELFF.

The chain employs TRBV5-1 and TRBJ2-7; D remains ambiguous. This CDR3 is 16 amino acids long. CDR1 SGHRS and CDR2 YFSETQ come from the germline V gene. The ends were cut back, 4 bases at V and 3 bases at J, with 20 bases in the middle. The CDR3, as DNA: TGCGCCAGCAGCCCCCAGAAGGCTACGACATACTACGAGCAGTACTTC. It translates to CASSPQKATTYYEQYF. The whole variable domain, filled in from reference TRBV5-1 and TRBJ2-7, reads KAGVTQTPRYLIKTRGQQVTLSCSPISGHRSVSWYQQTPGQGLQFLFEYFSETQRNKGNFPGRFSGRQFSNSRSEMNVSTLELGDSALYLCASSPQKATTYYEQYFGPGTRLTVT.

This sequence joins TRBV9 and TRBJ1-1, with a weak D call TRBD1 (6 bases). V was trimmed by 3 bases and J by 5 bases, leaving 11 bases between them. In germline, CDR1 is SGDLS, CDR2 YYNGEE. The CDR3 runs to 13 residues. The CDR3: CASSAYRETEAFF. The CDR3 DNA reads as TGTGCCAGCAGCGCTTACAGGGAAACTGAAGCTTTCTTT.

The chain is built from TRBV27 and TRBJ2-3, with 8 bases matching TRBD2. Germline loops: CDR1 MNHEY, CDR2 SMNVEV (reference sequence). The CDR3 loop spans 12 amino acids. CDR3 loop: CASGGATDTQYF. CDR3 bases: TGTGCGTCCGGGGGGGCCACAGATACGCAGTATTTT.

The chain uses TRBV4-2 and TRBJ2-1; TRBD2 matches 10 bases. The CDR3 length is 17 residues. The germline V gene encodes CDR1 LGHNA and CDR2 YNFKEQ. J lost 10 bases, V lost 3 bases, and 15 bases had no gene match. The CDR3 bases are TGTGCCAGCAGCCACCAAACCCGGGGAGCGGGAGGGAGGGAGCAGTTCTTC. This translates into CASSHQTRGAGGREQFF.

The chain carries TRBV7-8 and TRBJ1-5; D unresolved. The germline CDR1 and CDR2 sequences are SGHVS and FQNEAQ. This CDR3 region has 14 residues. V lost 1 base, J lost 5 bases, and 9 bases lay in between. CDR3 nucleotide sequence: TGTGCCAGCAGCTTAGTGTCAGGACATCAGCCCCAGCATTTT. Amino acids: CASSLVSGHQPQHF.

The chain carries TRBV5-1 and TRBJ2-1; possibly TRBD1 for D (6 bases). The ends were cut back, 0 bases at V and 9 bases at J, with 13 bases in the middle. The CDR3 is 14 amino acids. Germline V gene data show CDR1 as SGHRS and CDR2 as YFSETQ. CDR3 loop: CASSLEPGEVEQFF. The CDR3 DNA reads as TGCGCCAGCAGCTTGGAGCCAGGGGAAGTTGAGCAGTTCTTC.

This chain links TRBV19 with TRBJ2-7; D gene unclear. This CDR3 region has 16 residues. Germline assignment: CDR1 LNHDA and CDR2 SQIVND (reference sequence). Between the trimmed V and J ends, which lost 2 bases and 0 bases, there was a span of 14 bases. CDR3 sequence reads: CASSISAVPSSYEQYF. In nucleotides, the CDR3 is TGTGCCAGTAGTATATCGGCGGTTCCCAGCTCCTACGAGCAGTACTTC. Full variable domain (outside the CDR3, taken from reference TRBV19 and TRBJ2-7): DGGITQSPKYLFRKEGQNVTLSCEQNLNHDAMYWYRQDPGQGLRLIYYSQIVNDFQKGDIAEGYSVSREKKESFPLTVTSAQKNPTAFYLCASSISAVPSSYEQYFGPGTRLTVT.

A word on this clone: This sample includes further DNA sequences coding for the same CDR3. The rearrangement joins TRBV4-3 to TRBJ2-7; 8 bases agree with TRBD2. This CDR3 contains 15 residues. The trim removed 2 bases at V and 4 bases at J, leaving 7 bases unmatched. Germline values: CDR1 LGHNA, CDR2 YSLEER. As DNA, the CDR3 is TGCGCCAGCAGCCAAAGAGCGGGGGTTGGTTACGAGCAGTACTTC. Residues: CASSQRAGVGYEQYF.

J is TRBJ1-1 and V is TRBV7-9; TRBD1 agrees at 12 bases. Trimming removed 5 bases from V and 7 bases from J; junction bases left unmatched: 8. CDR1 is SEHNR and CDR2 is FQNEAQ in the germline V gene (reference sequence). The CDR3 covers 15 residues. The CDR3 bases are TGTGCCAGCAGCGGAGGGACAGGGGGCGCTTTTGAAGCTTTCTTT. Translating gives CASSGGTGGAFEAFF.

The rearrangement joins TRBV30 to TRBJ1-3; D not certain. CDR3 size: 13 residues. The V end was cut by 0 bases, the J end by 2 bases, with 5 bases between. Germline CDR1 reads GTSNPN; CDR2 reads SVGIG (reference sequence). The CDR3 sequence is CAWSVVTGNTIYF. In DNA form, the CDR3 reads TGTGCCTGGAGTGTAGTGACTGGAAACACCATATATTTT.